This TCR beta chain was identified in a study of control samples from healthy donors and cancer patients. Trimming removed 7 bases from V and 3 bases from J; junction bases left unmatched: 13. This CDR3 has 16 residues. Germline V lookup: CDR1 LNHDA, CDR2 SQIVND (reference sequence). TCRdb's copy holds only in-frame clones and misses some; the assay was immunoSEQ multiplex PCR. In the table there are around 180,000 clones, about 91% of which are singletons. The sample comprised blood. The chain employs TRBV19 and TRBJ2-5; the match to TRBD2 covers 8 bases. The clonotype was recovered from a woman in her thirties or forties in good health. The CDR3 sequence: CASNDPGGRGEETQYF. For the CDR3, the DNA is TGTGCCAGTAATGATCCGGGGGGGCGTGGAGAAGAGACCCAGTACTTC.